One sample yielded the 18 T cell receptor beta chains listed below, sequenced in a study of blood T cell repertoires in COVID-19. Assay: immunoSEQ multiplex PCR; the TCRdb copy retains only in-frame clones and omits some. The sample has a few hundred thousand clones, around 90% seen once. The sequenced sample was peripheral blood. These receptors all come from a man younger than 30 with active or convalescent COVID-19.

The chain carries TRBV6-5 and TRBJ1-1; D possibly corresponds to TRBD1 (5 bases). CDR3 length: 15 amino acids. Germline V lookup: CDR1 MNHEY, CDR2 SVGAGI. Trimming stripped 0 bases from V and 4 bases from J, with 12 bases between. CDR3 sequence: CASSYSRGEGTEAFF. As DNA, the CDR3 is TGTGCCAGCAGTTACTCGCGAGGGGAGGGCACTGAAGCTTTCTTT.

The chain recombines TRBV2 with TRBJ2-1; D remains ambiguous. There are 12 residues in the CDR3. Looked up from germline, CDR1 is SNHLY and CDR2 is FYNNEI. Trimming left V 8 bases short and J 12 bases short, with 17 bases between. The CDR3 loop reads CASPYLGSLQFF. The CDR3, as DNA: TGTGCCAGCCCTTATCTCGGTAGCCTGCAGTTCTTC.

The rearrangement joins TRBV9 to TRBJ2-3; 9 nucleotides align to TRBD2. Germline CDR1 is SGDLS and CDR2 is YYNGEE. With 3 bases clipped from V and 6 bases from J, the junction kept 11 bases outside the gene matches. This CDR3 spans 16 amino acids. The CDR3 DNA follows: TGTGCCAGCAGCGCTCAGCGGGAGGCCCCCCGGGATACGCAGTATTTT. Encoded protein: CASSAQREAPRDTQYF.

This clone was seen a single time. V usage is TRBV19 and J usage is TRBJ1-1; D not resolved. The CDR3 is 15 residues long. The germline V gene has CDR1 LNHDA and CDR2 SQIVND (reference sequence). V gave up 4 bases and J gave up 3 bases, with 15 bases separating them. CDR3 in amino acids: CASSTAGPRYTEAFF. Written as DNA, the CDR3 is TGTGCCAGTAGTACAGCCGGTCCGAGGTACACTGAAGCTTTCTTT.

The V gene is TRBV9, the J gene TRBJ2-1; 12 bases match TRBD2. The trim removed 1 base at V and 7 bases at J, leaving 3 bases unmatched. The CDR3 contains 15 residues. Germline V CDR1 and CDR2: SGDLS, YYNGEE. CDR3 amino acids: CASSVLAGGGNEQFF. Written as DNA, the CDR3 is TGTGCCAGCAGCGTACTAGCGGGAGGGGGGAATGAGCAGTTCTTC.

About this clone itself: Other DNA sequences in this sample translate to the same CDR3. The gene calls are TRBV7-8 and TRBJ2-3; 9 nucleotides align to TRBD1. With 2 bases clipped from V and 4 bases from J, the junction kept 4 bases outside the gene matches. Germline V lookup: CDR1 SGHVS, CDR2 FQNEAQ. The length of the CDR3 is 15 residues. Here the CDR3 reads CASSLNRGPSDTQYF. The CDR3 bases are TGTGCCAGCAGCTTAAACAGGGGGCCGTCAGATACGCAGTATTTT.

This chain's CDR3 is CASSTLFPGQGMVNIQYF. CDR3 sequence (DNA): TGTGCCAGCAGCACCTTATTTCCGGGACAGGGAATGGTTAACATTCAGTACTTC. The chain uses TRBV11-2 and TRBJ2-4; 9 nucleotides line up with TRBD1. CDR1 SGHAT and CDR2 FQNNGV come from the germline V gene. V gave up 5 bases and J gave up 7 bases; unmatched junction bases: 18. The CDR3 sequence is 18 residues long.

The chain recombines TRBV2 with TRBJ1-2; a weak D match, TRBD1 (6 bases). Looked up from germline, CDR1 is SNHLY and CDR2 is FYNNEI. V was trimmed by 6 bases and J by 7 bases, leaving 21 bases between them. The CDR3 consists of 15 residues. Here the CDR3 reads CASSPRDTFPFGYTF. The CDR3 DNA sequence: TGTGCCAGCAGCCCCCGGGACACCTTCCCTTTTGGCTACACCTTC.

The chain carries TRBV21-1 and TRBJ2-7; TRBD1 was called by the table and not checked on the DNA. TRBV21-1 is a listed pseudogene. The CDR3 runs 15 residues. This chain's CDR3 is CASSHPGTGPYEQYF. In DNA form, the CDR3 reads TGTGCCAGCAGTCACCCCGGGACAGGTCCCTACGAGCAGTACTTC.

The V gene is TRBV28, the J gene TRBJ2-4; 11 nucleotides align to TRBD1. Germline CDR1 MDHEN, CDR2 SYDVKM. CDR3 length equals 18 residues. Trimming cost V 5 bases and J 1 base; bases outside gene matches: 10. The CDR3 bases are TGTGCCAGCAGTCCTTGGACAGGGGGCAATGGGGCCAAAAACATTCAGTACTTC. Translation gives CASSPWTGGNGAKNIQYF.

J is TRBJ2-1 and V is TRBV5-6; D is uncertain. CDR1 and CDR2 from the germline V gene are SGHDT and YYEEEE. The CDR3 has 13 amino acids. V was clipped by 0 bases and J by 6 bases, with 7 bases between them. The CDR3 sequence is CASSLGLSNEQFF. In DNA form, the CDR3 reads TGTGCCAGCAGCTTGGGACTCTCCAATGAGCAGTTCTTC.

The chain couples TRBV19 to TRBJ2-2; D may be TRBD2 (6 bases). The ends were cut back, 3 bases at V and 7 bases at J, with 9 bases in the middle. The CDR3 sequence is 13 residues long. Germline loops: CDR1 LNHDA, CDR2 SQIVND (reference sequence). The CDR3 nucleotides read TGTGCCAGTAGTATCGGGGGATACGGGGAGCTGTTTTTT. Its protein is CASSIGGYGELFF.

The gene calls are TRBV24-1 and TRBJ1-5; weak D call: TRBD1 (5 bases). Looked up from germline, CDR1 is KGHDR and CDR2 is SFDVKD. The CDR3 extends over 14 amino acids. V was clipped by 4 bases and J by 5 bases, with 11 bases between them. In nucleotides, the CDR3 is TGTGCCACCAGTGACCAGGGTTTCGATCAGCCCCAGCATTTT. Its translation is CATSDQGFDQPQHF.

V gene TRBV6-1 combines with J gene TRBJ2-2, with D possibly TRBD2 on 6 matching bases. The CDR3 consists of 17 residues. Trimming removed 3 bases at V and 5 bases at J, with 19 bases between. CDR1 and CDR2 (germline): MNHNS, SASEGT. The CDR3: CASSDLGNAGMTGELFF. CDR3 in DNA: TGTGCCAGCAGTGACCTGGGCAACGCGGGAATGACCGGGGAGCTGTTTTTT.

DNA for the CDR3: TGTGCCAGCAGTACTAGACATTTGAACACTGAAGCTTTCTTT. It yields the protein CASSTRHLNTEAFF. The chain uses TRBV6-5 and TRBJ1-1, with D hard to call. The CDR3 spans 14 residues. Germline CDR1 reads MNHEY; CDR2 reads SVGAGI. The germline V and J ends were trimmed by 5 bases and 0 bases, with 10 bases remaining between them.

This chain joins TRBV11-2 and TRBJ2-7; maybe TRBD1 (5 bases). Trimming left V 2 bases short and J 5 bases short, with 10 bases between. This CDR3 contains 13 residues. CDR1 and CDR2 (germline): SGHAT, FQNNGV. For the CDR3, the DNA is TGTGCCAGCAGCTTACAGGGTTTGAACGAGCAGTACTTC. Its protein product is CASSLQGLNEQYF.

The chain employs TRBV9 and TRBJ1-1, with 7 bases aligning to TRBD1. Germline V gives CDR1 SGDLS, CDR2 YYNGEE. Losses at the gene ends were 1 base for V and 0 bases for J; bases not matched to a gene: 12. This CDR3 comprises 18 residues. The CDR3 DNA reads as TGTGCCAGCAGCGTATTGGGGGTCGGAGGGGGCCTGAACACTGAAGCTTTCTTT. Protein product: CASSVLGVGGGLNTEAFF. Full variable domain (missing parts from reference TRBV9 and TRBJ1-1): DSGVTQTPKHLITATGQRVTLRCSPRSGDLSVYWYQQSLDQGLQFLIQYYNGEERAKGNILERFSAQQFPDLHSELNLSSLELGDSALYFCASSVLGVGGGLNTEAFFGQGTRLTVV.

The CDR3 spells CASSQGQTNTEAFF. The CDR3 DNA reads as TGCGCCAGCAGCCAAGGACAGACGAACACTGAAGCTTTCTTT. The chain has TRBV4-1 and TRBJ1-1, with TRBD1 as a possible D gene (5 bases). Germline CDR1 and CDR2: MGHRA and YSYEKL. The CDR3 is 14 amino acids. Trimming left V 1 base short and J 1 base short, with 7 bases between.